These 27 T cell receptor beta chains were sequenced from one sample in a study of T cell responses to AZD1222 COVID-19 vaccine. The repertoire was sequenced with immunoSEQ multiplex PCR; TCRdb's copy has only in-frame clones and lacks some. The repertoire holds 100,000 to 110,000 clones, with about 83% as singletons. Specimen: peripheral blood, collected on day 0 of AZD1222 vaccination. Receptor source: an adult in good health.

As DNA, the CDR3 is TGTGCTAGTGGTTGGGGGACAGGGGGTGAAAAACTGTTTTTT. Translated, it gives CASGWGTGGEKLFF. This chain joins TRBV12-5 and TRBJ1-4; TRBD1 agrees at 11 bases. Germline values: CDR1 LGHNT, CDR2 FRNRAP. The CDR3 has 14 amino acids. V lost 4 bases to trimming and J lost 7 bases; unmatched junction nucleotides: 2.

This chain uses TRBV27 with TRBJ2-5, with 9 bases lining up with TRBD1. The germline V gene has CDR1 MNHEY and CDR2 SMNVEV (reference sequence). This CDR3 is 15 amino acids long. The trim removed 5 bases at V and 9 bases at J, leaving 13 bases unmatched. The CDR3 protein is CASSDPGQGRRAQYF. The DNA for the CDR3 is TGTGCCAGCAGTGACCCGGGACAGGGAAGGAGAGCCCAGTACTTC.

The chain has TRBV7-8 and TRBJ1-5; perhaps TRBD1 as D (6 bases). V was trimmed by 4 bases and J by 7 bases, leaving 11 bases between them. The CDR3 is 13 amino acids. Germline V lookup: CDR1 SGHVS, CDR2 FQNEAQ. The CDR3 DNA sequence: TGTGCCAGCAGCTCCGAGGGGGGGCAGCCCCAGCATTTT. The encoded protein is CASSSEGGQPQHF.

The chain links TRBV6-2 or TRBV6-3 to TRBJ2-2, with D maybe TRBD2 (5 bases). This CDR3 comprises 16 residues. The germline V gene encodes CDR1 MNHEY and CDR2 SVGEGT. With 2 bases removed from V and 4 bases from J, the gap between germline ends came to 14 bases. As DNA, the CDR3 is TGTGCCAGCAGTTACGCCTCGGGGTCGAGCACCGGGGAGCTGTTTTTT. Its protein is CASSYASGSSTGELFF.

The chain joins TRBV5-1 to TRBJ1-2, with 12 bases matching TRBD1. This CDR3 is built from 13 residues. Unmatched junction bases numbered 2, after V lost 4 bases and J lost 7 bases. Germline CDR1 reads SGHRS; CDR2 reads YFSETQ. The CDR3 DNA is TGCGCCAGCAGCGGGGGACAGGGGGCTGGCTACACCTTC. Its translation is CASSGGQGAGYTF.

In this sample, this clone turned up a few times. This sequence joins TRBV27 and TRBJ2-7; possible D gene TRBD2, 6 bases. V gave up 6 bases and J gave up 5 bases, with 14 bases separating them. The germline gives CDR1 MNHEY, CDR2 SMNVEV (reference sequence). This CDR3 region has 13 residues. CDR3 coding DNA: TGTGCCAGCAGCCCCCTCGGGGGTAACGAGCAGTACTTC. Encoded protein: CASSPLGGNEQYF.

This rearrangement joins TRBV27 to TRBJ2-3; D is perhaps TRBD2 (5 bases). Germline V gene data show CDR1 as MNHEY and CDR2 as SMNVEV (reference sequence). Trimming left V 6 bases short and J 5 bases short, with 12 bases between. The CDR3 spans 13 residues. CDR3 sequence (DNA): TGTGCCAGCAGGCGACTAACACTAGATACGCAGTATTTT. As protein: CASRRLTLDTQYF.

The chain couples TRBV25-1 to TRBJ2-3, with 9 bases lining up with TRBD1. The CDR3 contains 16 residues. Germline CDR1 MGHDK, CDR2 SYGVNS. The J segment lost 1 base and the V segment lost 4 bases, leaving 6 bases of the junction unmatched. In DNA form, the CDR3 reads TGTGCCAGCAGTGGGGGGACAGGGTCGGGCACAGATACGCAGTATTTT. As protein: CASSGGTGSGTDTQYF.

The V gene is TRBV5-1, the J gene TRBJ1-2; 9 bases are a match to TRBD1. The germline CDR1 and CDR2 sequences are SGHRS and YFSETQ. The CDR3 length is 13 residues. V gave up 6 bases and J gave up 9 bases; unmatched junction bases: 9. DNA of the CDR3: TGCGCCAGCACCCCGGGACAGGGAGTCCGCTACACCTTC. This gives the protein CASTPGQGVRYTF.

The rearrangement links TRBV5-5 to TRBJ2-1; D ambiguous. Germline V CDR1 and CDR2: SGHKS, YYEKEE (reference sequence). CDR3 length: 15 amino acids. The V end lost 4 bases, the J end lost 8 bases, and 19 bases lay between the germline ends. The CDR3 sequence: CASSHLDGSGDEQFF. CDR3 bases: TGTGCCAGCAGCCACTTGGACGGATCTGGGGATGAGCAGTTCTTC.

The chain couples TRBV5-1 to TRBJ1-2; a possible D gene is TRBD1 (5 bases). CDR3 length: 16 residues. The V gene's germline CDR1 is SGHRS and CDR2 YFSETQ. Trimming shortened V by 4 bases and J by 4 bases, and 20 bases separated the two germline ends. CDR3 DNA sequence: TGCGCCAGCAGCCCGGGGCCCGACAGAACCTTCTATGGCTACACCTTC. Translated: CASSPGPDRTFYGYTF.

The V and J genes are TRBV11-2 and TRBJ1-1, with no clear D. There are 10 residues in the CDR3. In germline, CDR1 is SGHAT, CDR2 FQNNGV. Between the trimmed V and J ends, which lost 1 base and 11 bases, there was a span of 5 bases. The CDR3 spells CASSLVRAFF. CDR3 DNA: TGTGCCAGCAGCTTAGTGAGGGCTTTCTTT.

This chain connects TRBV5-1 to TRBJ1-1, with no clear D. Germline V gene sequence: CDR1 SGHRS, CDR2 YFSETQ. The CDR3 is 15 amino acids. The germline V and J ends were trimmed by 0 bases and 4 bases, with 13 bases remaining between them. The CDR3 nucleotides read TGCGCCAGCAGCTTGGGAGCCGGTTGGAGCACTGAAGCTTTCTTT. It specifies CASSLGAGWSTEAFF. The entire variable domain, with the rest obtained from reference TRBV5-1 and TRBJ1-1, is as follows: KAGVTQTPRYLIKTRGQQVTLSCSPISGHRSVSWYQQTPGQGLQFLFEYFSETQRNKGNFPGRFSGRQFSNSRSEMNVSTLELGDSALYLCASSLGAGWSTEAFFGQGTRLTVV.

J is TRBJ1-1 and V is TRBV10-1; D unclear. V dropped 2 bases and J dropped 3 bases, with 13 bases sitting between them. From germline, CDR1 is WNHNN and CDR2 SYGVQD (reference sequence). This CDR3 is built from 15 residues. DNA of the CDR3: TGCGCCAGCAGTGAGGCAGACGGAAAATACACTGAAGCTTTCTTT. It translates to CASSEADGKYTEAFF.

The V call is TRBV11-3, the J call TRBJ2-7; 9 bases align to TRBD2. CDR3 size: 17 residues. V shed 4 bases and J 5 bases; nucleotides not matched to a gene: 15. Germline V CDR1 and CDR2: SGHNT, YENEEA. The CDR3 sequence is CASSSPWTSELRHEQYF. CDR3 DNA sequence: TGTGCCAGCAGCTCCCCTTGGACTAGCGAGCTAAGGCACGAGCAGTACTTC.

Here the CDR3 reads CASSLGTSYSGNTIYF. The CDR3 DNA is TGTGCCAGCAGCCTTGGGACTTCCTACTCTGGAAACACCATATATTTT. The chain combines TRBV5-4 with TRBJ1-3; tentative D call: TRBD1 (5 bases). CDR3 size: 16 residues. CDR1 SGHNT and CDR2 YYREEE come from the germline V gene (reference sequence). V was cut by 4 bases and J by 0 bases, with 14 bases left in between.

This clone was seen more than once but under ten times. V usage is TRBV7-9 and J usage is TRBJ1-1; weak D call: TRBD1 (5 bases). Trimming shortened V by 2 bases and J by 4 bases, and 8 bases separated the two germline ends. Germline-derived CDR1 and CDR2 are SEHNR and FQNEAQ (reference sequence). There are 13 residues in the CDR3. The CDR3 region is CASSLHRFTEAFF. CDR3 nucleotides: TGTGCCAGCAGCTTACACAGGTTCACTGAAGCTTTCTTT.

CDR3 sequence (DNA): TGTGCCAGCAGCTCACAGGGGGCATATGGTCAGCCCCAGCATTTT. Translation gives CASSSQGAYGQPQHF. The chain links TRBV9 to TRBJ1-5, with TRBD1 matching over 9 bases. The ends lost 4 bases at V and 6 bases at J; junction bases unmatched: 8. There are 15 residues in the CDR3. Germline CDR1 and CDR2: SGDLS and YYNGEE. Combining the CDR3 with reference TRBV9 and TRBJ1-5 gives the whole variable domain DSGVTQTPKHLITATGQRVTLRCSPRSGDLSVYWYQQSLDQGLQFLIQYYNGEERAKGNILERFSAQQFPDLHSELNLSSLELGDSALYFCASSSQGAYGQPQHFGDGTRLSIL.

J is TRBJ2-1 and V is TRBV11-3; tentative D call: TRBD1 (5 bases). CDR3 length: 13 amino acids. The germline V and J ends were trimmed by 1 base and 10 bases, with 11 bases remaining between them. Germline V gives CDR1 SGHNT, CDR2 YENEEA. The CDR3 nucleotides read TGTGCCAGCAGCTTAGGTAGGGGTGGGGAGCAGTTCTTC. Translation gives CASSLGRGGEQFF.

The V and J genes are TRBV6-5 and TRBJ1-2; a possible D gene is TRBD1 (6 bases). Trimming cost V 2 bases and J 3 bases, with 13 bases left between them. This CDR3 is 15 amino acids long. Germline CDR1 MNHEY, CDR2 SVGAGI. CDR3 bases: TGTGCCAGCAGTTACCGGAGGGGGGGGGACTATGGCTACACCTTC. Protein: CASSYRRGGDYGYTF.

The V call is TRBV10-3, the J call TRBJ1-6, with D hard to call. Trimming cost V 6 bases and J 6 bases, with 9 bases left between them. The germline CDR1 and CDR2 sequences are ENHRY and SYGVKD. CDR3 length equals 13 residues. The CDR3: CAIRGGGNSPLHF. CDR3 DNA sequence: TGTGCCATCAGGGGAGGTGGTAATTCACCCCTCCACTTT.

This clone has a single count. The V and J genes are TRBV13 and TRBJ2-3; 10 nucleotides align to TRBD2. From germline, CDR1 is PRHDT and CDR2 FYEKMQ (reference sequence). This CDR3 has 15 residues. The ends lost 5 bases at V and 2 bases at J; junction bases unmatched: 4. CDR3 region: CASSLAGAYTDTQYF. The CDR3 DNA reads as TGTGCCAGCAGCCTAGCGGGGGCATACACAGATACGCAGTATTTT.

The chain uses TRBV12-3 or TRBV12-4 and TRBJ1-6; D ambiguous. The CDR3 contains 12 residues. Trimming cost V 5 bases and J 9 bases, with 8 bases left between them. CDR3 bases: TGTGCCAGCAGTCGGCAGGCTTCACCCCTCCACTTT. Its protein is CASSRQASPLHF.

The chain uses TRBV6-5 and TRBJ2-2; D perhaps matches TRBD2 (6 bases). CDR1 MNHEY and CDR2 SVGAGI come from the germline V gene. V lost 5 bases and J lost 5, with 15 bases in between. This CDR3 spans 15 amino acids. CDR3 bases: TGTGCCAGCAGTACCCGGAGACGGGGGACCGGGGAGCTGTTTTTT. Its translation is CASSTRRRGTGELFF.

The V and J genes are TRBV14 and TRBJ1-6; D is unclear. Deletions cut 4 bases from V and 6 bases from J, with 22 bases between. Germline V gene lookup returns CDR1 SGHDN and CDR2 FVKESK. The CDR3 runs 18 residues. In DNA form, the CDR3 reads TGTGCCAGCAGCCGAAGAACGGTTTCTCGGCATAGTAATTCACCCCTCCACTTT. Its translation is CASSRRTVSRHSNSPLHF.

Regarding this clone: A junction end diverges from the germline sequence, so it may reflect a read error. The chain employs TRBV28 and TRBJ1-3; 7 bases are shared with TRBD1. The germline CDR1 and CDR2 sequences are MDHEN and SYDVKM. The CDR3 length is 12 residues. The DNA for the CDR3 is TGTGCCAGCAGTCAAACTGGGACAGCCCCACATTTT. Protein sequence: CASSQTGTAPHF.

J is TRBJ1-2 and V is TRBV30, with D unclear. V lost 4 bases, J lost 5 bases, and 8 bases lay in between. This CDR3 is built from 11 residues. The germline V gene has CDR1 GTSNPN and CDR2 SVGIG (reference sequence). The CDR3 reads CAWTSPYGYTF. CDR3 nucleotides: TGTGCCTGGACTTCACCATATGGCTACACCTTC.